The rows below give T cell receptor beta chains drawn from one sample of a study of T cell responses to AZD1222 COVID-19 vaccine. Assay used: immunoSEQ multiplex PCR; TCRdb lists only in-frame clones, some missing. The top ten clones hold approximately 3% of a sample with 150,000 to 200,000 clones, 90% of them seen once. Specimen: peripheral blood, collected on day 0 of AZD1222 vaccination. The receptors shown here come from an adult in good health. The conserved cysteine and the conserved F or W are not part of the CDR3 here. The order of the fields is CDR3 protein, clone size, V gene, CDR3 length, J gene. Rows may omit the clone size; those that give it use once, few, many or a size class.

ASSIIPGQNTEAF,-,TRBV19,13,TRBJ1-1
ASSSISGQGNEQY,-,TRBV7-6,13,TRBJ2-7
ASSLAARDTQY,-,TRBV7-8,11,TRBJ2-3
ASSPRLSYGYT,-,TRBV7-2,11,TRBJ1-2
ASSLDRGTGELF,-,TRBV5-8,12,TRBJ2-2
ASSQVAVNTEAF,few,TRBV4-2,12,TRBJ1-1
ASSVDVGAGREKLF,few,TRBV9,14,TRBJ1-4
ASSHRGDTEAF,-,TRBV3-1/TRBV3-2,11,TRBJ1-1
ASSSDRGRGKWNQPQH,-,TRBV28,16,TRBJ1-5
ASTPSRTLGTQY,-,TRBV7-2,12,TRBJ2-3
ASSYSPGRTEAF,-,TRBV6-5,12,TRBJ1-1
TSSQGPRDSIVGYT,once,TRBV1,14,TRBJ1-2
ASSFEGAVNTGELF,-,TRBV27,14,TRBJ2-2
ASSLDVRGGYT,-,TRBV19,11,TRBJ1-2
ASSFVGLNTEAF,-,TRBV27,12,TRBJ1-1
ASSSGGGPGELF,-,TRBV7-3,12,TRBJ2-2
ASSSLENSPLH,-,TRBV7-9,11,TRBJ1-6
ASSLVAGDTYEQY,-,TRBV11-2,13,TRBJ2-7
ASSLGLAGFSYEQY,-,TRBV13,14,TRBJ2-7
ASSLLGARETQY,-,TRBV7-8,12,TRBJ2-5
ASSAGTLGANVLT,-,TRBV9,13,TRBJ2-6
ASSYSGNSHYEQY,-,TRBV6-5,13,TRBJ2-7
ASSPSPVGGTEAF,-,TRBV7-2,13,TRBJ1-1
ASSAGQGGGYT,-,TRBV7-2,11,TRBJ1-2
ASSIVTPNTEAF,-,TRBV19,12,TRBJ1-1
ASRREVLVAGATDTQY,-,TRBV5-4,16,TRBJ2-3
ASSLALQGSYEQY,-,TRBV7-8,13,TRBJ2-7
ASSSSIGAQY,-,TRBV5-6,10,TRBJ2-7
ASSFKVDYNSPLH,-,TRBV27,13,TRBJ1-6
ASTPSDSRNQPQH,-,TRBV19,13,TRBJ1-5
ASSISPGGSAGPDTQY,-,TRBV19,16,TRBJ2-3
ASSYDRGNYPTDTQY,-,TRBV6-2/TRBV6-3,15,TRBJ2-3
ASTSGGGTDTQY,-,TRBV5-1,12,TRBJ2-3
ASSDAHRGTLH,-,TRBV25-1,11,TRBJ1-6
AWMTGGRSTDTQY,-,TRBV5-8,13,TRBJ2-3
ASSQGISAANGYT,-,TRBV4-3,13,TRBJ1-2
ASSVESRQVAGNTIY,-,TRBV9,15,TRBJ1-3
AISEKGNQPQH,-,TRBV10-3,11,TRBJ1-5
ASSYRTGYEQY,-,TRBV6-5,11,TRBJ2-7
ASSSSGGAWETQY,-,TRBV7-3,13,TRBJ2-5
ASSDTGSPNQPQH,-,TRBV5-5,13,TRBJ1-5
SARSERAF,-,TRBV20-1,8,TRBJ1-1
ASSDGGAGLNTEAF,once,TRBV9,14,TRBJ1-1
ASSLDLAGFGELF,-,TRBV11-2,13,TRBJ2-2
ASSLLGDYGYT,-,TRBV7-2,11,TRBJ1-2
ASSDDMGDGNQPQH,-,TRBV2,14,TRBJ1-5
ASRLSWGNTGELF,-,TRBV7-9,13,TRBJ2-2
SARTDEAF,-,TRBV20-1,8,TRBJ1-1